The text below deals with one TCR beta chain. The data belong to a study of blood T cell repertoires in COVID-19. The wider study: COVID-19 samples, acute and convalescent, were from the United States, Italy and Spain. Sample material is recorded as cDNA or gDNA derived from T cells, B-cell-depleted T cells, or PBMCs.

In the original workflow: The authors estimated nucleated cell counts from reference gene primer amplification. Produced via immunoSEQ multiplex PCR; TCRdb's table is partial and in-frame only. V and J calls and clone size are those listed in that table; D and trimming were worked out from the DNA. The sample records about 230,000 clones, about 85% being singletons. CDR3 size: 16 residues. CDR1 and CDR2 from the germline V gene are SGHNT and YYREEE (reference sequence). V lost 0 bases and J 5 bases, leaving 12 bases between the germline ends. The gene calls are TRBV5-4 and TRBJ1-6; perhaps TRBD1 as D (5 bases). This TCR was recovered from an elderly woman with active or convalescent COVID-19. Sequenced sample: peripheral blood. The CDR3 sequence is CASSLAGGINNSPLHF. In DNA form, the CDR3 reads TGTGCCAGCAGCTTGGCGGGGGGAATCAATAATTCACCCCTCCACTTT. Drawing the rest from reference TRBV5-4 and TRBJ1-6, the complete variable domain is ETGVTQSPTHLIKTRGQQVTLRCSSQSGHNTVSWYQQALGQGPQFIFQYYREEENGRGNFPPRFSGLQFPNYSSELNVNALELDDSALYLCASSLAGGINNSPLHFGNGTRLTVT.